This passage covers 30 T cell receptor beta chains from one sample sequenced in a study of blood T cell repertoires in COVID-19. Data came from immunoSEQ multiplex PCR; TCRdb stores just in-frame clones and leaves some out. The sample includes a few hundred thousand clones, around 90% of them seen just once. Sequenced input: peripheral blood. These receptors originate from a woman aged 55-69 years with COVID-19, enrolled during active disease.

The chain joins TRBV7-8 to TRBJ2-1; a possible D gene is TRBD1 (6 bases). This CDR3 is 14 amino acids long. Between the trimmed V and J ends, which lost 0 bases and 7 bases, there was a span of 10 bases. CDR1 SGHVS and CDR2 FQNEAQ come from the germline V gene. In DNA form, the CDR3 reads TGTGCCAGCAGCTTAGCCCCACAGGGTAATGAGCAGTTCTTC. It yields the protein CASSLAPQGNEQFF.

CDR3 residues: CASSLILLANNEQFF. In nucleotides, the CDR3 is TGCGCCAGCAGCCTCATCCTACTAGCGAACAATGAGCAGTTCTTC. J is TRBJ2-1 and V is TRBV4-1; 7 nucleotides match TRBD2. Trimming removed 4 bases from V and 5 bases from J; junction bases left unmatched: 8. Looked up from germline, CDR1 is MGHRA and CDR2 is YSYEKL. The CDR3 loop spans 15 amino acids.

The chain's CDR3 is CASSFRDRGSTGELFF. CDR3 nucleotide sequence: TGTGCCAGCAGTTTCCGGGACAGGGGTTCCACCGGGGAGCTGTTTTTT. This sequence joins TRBV28 and TRBJ2-2, with 10 bases that match TRBD1. With 3 bases clipped from V and 4 bases from J, the junction kept 5 bases outside the gene matches. CDR3 length: 16 amino acids. Per the germline V gene, CDR1 is MDHEN and CDR2 is SYDVKM. The whole variable domain, remainder taken from reference TRBV28 and TRBJ2-2, is DVKVTQSSRYLVKRTGEKVFLECVQDMDHENMFWYRQDPGLGLRLIYFSYDVKMKEKGDIPEGYSVSREKKERFSLILESASTNQTSMYLCASSFRDRGSTGELFFGEGSRLTVL.

The CDR3 loop reads CASSRRGTGGSYNEQFF. The CDR3 coding sequence is TGTGCCAGCAGCAGAAGAGGGACAGGGGGCTCCTACAATGAGCAGTTCTTC. The genes are TRBV6-4 and TRBJ2-1, with TRBD1 matching over 11 bases. The CDR3 has 17 residues. The junction had 7 bases not matched to a gene; V was cut back by 6 bases and J by 0 bases. CDR1 is MRHNA and CDR2 is SNTAGT in the germline V gene.

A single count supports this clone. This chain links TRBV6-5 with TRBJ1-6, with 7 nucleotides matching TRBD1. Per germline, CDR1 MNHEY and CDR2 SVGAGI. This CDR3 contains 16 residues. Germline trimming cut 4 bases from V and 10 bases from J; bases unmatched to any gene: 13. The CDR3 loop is CASSFNPTGRSSPLHF. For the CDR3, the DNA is TGTGCCAGCAGTTTCAATCCGACAGGGAGATCCTCACCCCTCCACTTT.

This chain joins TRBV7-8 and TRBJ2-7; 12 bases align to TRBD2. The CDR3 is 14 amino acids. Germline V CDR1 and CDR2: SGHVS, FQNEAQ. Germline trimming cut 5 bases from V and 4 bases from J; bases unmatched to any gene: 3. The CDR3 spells CASSTTSGRYEQYF. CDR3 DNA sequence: TGTGCCAGCAGCACCACTAGCGGGAGGTACGAGCAGTACTTC. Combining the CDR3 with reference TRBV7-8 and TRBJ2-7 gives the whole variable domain GAGVSQSPRYKVAKRGQDVALRCDPISGHVSLFWYQQALGQGPEFLTYFQNEAQLDKSGLPSDRFFAERPEGSVSTLKIQRTQQEDSAVYLCASSTTSGRYEQYFGPGTRLTVT.

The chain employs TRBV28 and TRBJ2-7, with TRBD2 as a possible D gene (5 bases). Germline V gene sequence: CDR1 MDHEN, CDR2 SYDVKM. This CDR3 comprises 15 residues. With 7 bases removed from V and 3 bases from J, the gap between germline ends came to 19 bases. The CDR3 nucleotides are TGTGCCAGCATTCAACAACTAGGACCGGGCTACGAGCAGTACTTC. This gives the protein CASIQQLGPGYEQYF.

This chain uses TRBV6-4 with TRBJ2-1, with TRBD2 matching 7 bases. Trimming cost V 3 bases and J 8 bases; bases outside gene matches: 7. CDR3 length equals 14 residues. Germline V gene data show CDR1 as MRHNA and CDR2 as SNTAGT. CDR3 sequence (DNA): TGTGCCAGCAGTGAGACGGGAGGCATCGATGAGCAGTTCTTC. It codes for CASSETGGIDEQFF.

CDR3 amino acids: CASSLGPHNRQYF. In DNA, the CDR3 is TGTGCCAGCAGCTTAGGTCCCCATAATAGGCAGTACTTC. The chain recombines TRBV11-3 with TRBJ2-7; D ambiguous. Germline V gene sequence: CDR1 SGHNT, CDR2 YENEEA. V was pared by 1 base and J by 9 bases, with 13 bases between. This CDR3 region has 13 residues. The complete variable domain, with remaining parts taken from reference TRBV11-3 and TRBJ2-7, reads EAGVVQSPRYKIIEKKQPVAFWCNPISGHNTLYWYLQNLGQGPELLIRYENEEAVDDSQLPKDRFSAERLKGVDSTLKIQPAELGDSAVYLCASSLGPHNRQYFGPGTRLTVT.

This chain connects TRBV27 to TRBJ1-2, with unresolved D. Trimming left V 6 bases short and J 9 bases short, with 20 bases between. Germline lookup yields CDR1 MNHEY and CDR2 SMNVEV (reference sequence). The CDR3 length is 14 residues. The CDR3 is CASSSSVRLWSYTF. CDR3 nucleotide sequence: TGTGCCAGCAGCTCCAGCGTGCGCCTCTGGAGCTACACCTTC.

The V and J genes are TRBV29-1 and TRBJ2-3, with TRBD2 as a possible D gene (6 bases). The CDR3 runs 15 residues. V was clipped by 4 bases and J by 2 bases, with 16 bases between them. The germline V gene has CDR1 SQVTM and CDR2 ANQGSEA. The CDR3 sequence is CSVGSGLTPTDTQYF. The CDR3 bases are TGCAGCGTTGGGTCAGGACTAACCCCCACAGATACGCAGTATTTT.

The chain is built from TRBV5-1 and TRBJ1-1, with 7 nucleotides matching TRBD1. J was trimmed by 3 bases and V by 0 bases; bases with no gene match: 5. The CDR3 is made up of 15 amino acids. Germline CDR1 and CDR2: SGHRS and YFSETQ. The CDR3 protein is CASSLVSGGYTEAFF. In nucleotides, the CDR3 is TGCGCCAGCAGCTTGGTTTCAGGGGGTTACACTGAAGCTTTCTTT.

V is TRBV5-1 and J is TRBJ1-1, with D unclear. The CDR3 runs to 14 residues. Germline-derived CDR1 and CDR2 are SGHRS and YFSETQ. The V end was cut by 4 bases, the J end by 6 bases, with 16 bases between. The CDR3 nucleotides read TGCGCCAGCAGCCGCGAGGGTGGGGTGGCTGAAGCTTTCTTT. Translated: CASSREGGVAEAFF. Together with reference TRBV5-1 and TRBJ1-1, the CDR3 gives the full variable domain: KAGVTQTPRYLIKTRGQQVTLSCSPISGHRSVSWYQQTPGQGLQFLFEYFSETQRNKGNFPGRFSGRQFSNSRSEMNVSTLELGDSALYLCASSREGGVAEAFFGQGTRLTVV.

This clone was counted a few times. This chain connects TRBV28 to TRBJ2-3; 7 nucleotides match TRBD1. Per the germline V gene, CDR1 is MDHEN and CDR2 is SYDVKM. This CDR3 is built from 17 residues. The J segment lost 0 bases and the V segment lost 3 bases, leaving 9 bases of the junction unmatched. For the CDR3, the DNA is TGTGCCAGCAGTTTCCGGGACAGCCGTATTAGCACAGATACGCAGTATTTT. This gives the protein CASSFRDSRISTDTQYF.

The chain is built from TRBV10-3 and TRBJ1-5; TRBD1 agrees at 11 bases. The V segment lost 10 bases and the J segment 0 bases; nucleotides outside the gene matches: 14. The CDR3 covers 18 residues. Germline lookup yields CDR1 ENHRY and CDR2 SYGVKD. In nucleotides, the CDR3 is TGTGCCAGCGCCCCCACCGGGACAGGGGGTTATAGCAATCAGCCCCAGCATTTT. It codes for CASAPTGTGGYSNQPQHF.

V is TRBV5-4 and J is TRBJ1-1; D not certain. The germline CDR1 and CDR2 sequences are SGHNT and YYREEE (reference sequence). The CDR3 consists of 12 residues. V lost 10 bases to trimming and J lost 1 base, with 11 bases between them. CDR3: CACYSQNTEAFF. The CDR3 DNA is TGTGCCTGTTACAGTCAGAACACTGAAGCTTTCTTT.

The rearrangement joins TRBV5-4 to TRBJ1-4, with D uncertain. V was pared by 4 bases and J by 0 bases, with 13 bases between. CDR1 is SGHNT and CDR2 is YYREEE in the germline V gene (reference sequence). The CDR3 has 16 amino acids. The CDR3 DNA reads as TGTGCCAGCAGCCTACGCGGAGATGCAACTAATGAAAAACTGTTTTTT. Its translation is CASSLRGDATNEKLFF.

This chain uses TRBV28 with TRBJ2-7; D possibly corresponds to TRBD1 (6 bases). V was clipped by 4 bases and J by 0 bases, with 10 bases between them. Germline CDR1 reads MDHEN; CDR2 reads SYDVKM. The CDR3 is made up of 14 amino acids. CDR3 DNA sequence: TGTGCCAGCAGTTATACAGGGAGCTCCTACGAGCAGTACTTC. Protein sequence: CASSYTGSSYEQYF.

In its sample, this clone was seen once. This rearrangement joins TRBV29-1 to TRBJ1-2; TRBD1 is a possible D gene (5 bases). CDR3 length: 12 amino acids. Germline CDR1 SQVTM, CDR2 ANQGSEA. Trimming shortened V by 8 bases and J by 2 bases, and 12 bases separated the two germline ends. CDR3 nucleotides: TGCAGCACGTGGACACCCAACTATGGCTACACCTTC. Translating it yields CSTWTPNYGYTF.

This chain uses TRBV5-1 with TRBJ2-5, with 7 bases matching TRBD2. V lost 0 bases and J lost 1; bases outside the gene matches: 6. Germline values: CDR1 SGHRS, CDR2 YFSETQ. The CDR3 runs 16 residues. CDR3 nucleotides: TGCGCCAGCAGCTTGGCCCCTAGCGGAATCCAAGAGACCCAGTACTTC. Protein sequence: CASSLAPSGIQETQYF.

In DNA, the CDR3 is TGTGCCAGTAGTATCCCGCGGACAGGGTCGGGCAATCAGCCCCAGCATTTT. Translated: CASSIPRTGSGNQPQHF. The genes are TRBV19 and TRBJ1-5, with 8 bases that match TRBD1. The V gene's germline CDR1 is LNHDA and CDR2 SQIVND (reference sequence). The ends lost 3 bases at V and 2 bases at J; junction bases unmatched: 9. The length of the CDR3 is 17 residues.

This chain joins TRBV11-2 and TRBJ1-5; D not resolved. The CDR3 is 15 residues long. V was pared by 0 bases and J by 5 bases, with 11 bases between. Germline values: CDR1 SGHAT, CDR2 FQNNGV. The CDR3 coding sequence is TGTGCCAGCAGCTTAGATGGAAGGGAGCATCAGCCCCAGCATTTT. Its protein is CASSLDGREHQPQHF.

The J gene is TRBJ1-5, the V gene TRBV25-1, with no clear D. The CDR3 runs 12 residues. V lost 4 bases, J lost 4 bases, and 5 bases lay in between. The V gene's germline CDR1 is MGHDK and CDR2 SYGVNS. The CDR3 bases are TGTGCCAGCAGTGGAGGGAATCAGCCCCAGCATTTT. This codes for CASSGGNQPQHF.

CDR3 amino acids: CASSPKSDRGVGYTF. In DNA form, the CDR3 reads TGTGCCAGCTCACCAAAATCGGACAGGGGGGTTGGCTACACCTTC. The rearrangement links TRBV18 to TRBJ1-2, with 10 bases fitting TRBD1. Per the germline V gene, CDR1 is KGHSH and CDR2 is LQKENI. Trimming cost V 2 bases and J 7 bases; bases outside gene matches: 7. The CDR3 is made up of 15 amino acids.

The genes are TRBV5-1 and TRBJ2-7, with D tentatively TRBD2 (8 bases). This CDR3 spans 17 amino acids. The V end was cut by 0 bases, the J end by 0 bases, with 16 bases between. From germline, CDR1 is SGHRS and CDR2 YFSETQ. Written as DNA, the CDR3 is TGCGCCAGCAGCTTGGCGGGGGGGACAGCGAGCTCCTACGAGCAGTACTTC. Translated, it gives CASSLAGGTASSYEQYF.

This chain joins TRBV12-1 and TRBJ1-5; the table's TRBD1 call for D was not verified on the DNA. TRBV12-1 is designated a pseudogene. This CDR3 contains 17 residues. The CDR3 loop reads CATQSGPGHHSNQPQHF. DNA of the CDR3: TGTGCCACCCAATCGGGTCCGGGACACCATAGCAATCAGCCCCAGCATTTT.

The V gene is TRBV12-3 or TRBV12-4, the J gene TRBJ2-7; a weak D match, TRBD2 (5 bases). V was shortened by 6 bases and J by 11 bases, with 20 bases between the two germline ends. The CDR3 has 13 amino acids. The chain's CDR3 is CASRPTTTQKEYF. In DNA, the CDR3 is TGTGCCAGCAGGCCTACGACTACACAGAAGGAGTACTTC.

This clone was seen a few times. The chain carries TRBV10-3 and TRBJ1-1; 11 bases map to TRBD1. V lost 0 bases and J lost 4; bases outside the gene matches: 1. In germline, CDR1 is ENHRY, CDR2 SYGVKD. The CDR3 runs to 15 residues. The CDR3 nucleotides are TGTGCCATCAGTGAGTCCGGGACAGGGGGCACTGAAGCTTTCTTT. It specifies CAISESGTGGTEAFF.

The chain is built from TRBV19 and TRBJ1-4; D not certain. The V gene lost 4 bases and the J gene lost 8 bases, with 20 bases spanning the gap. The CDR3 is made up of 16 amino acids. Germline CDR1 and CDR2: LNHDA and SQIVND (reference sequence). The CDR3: CASSTNLISRREKLFF. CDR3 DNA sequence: TGTGCCAGTAGTACGAACCTGATATCTAGGCGGGAAAAACTGTTTTTT.

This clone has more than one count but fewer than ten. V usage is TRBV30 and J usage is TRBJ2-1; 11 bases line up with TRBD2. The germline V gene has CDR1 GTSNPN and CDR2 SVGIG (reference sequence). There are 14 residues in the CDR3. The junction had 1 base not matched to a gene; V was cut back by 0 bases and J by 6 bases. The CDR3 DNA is TGTGCCTGGAGTGTACTAGCGGGAGCCAATGAGCAGTTCTTC. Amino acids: CAWSVLAGANEQFF.